Each of the 8 T cell receptor beta chains below was sequenced from the same sample in a study of T-cell reconstitution after alpha-beta-depleted transplantation in children. A TCRbeta library incorporating unique molecular identifiers was prepared. Via MiXCR, TCRdb re-called the PCR reads, giving one row per CDR3 protein. The top ten hold 15% to 20% of the sample, which has over 120,000 distinct CDR3 sequences, 7.5% to 9% seen once. This material consisted of PBMCs, mostly from graft donor cells, taken 180 days after TCRalphabeta/CD19-depleted stem cell transplant. These TCRs come from a female patient aged 2-9 years who had a stem cell transplant for congenital amegakaryocytic thrombocytopenia, so the T cells may come from the graft donor.

The rearrangement links TRBV11-2 to TRBJ2-7; TRBD1 agrees at 9 bases. Per the germline V gene, CDR1 is SGHAT and CDR2 is FQNNGV. After removal of 7 bases from V and 4 bases from J, the junction contained 11 bases not matched to a gene. The CDR3 extends over 15 amino acids. In nucleotides, the CDR3 is TGTGCCAGCACTTACCAGACAGGGGGTGATTACGAGCAGTACTTC. It specifies CASTYQTGGDYEQYF.

In nucleotides, the CDR3 is TGTGCCACCAGTCGGGAGGGTTACGAGCAGTACTTC. Translating gives CATSREGYEQYF. The rearrangement joins TRBV24-1 to TRBJ2-7; 8 bases fit TRBD2. This CDR3 comprises 12 residues. The trim removed 6 bases at V and 4 bases at J, leaving 1 base unmatched. CDR1 is KGHDR, CDR2 SFDVKD, per germline.

The J gene is TRBJ2-7, the V gene TRBV20-1, with D unresolved. The germline V and J ends were trimmed by 6 bases and 3 bases, with 6 bases remaining between them. The germline CDR1 and CDR2 sequences are DFQATT and SNEGSKA (reference sequence). This CDR3 contains 10 residues. DNA for the CDR3: TGCAGTGCCTGGCGCTACGAGCAGTACTTC. It is translated as CSAWRYEQYF.

The rearrangement uses TRBV4-1 and TRBJ2-7; D gene ambiguous. V was clipped by 1 base and J by 5 bases, with 9 bases between them. CDR3 length: 13 residues. Germline CDR1 reads MGHRA; CDR2 reads YSYEKL. The CDR3 sequence is CASSQVGGDEQYF. CDR3 DNA sequence: TGCGCCAGCAGCCAAGTGGGTGGGGACGAGCAGTACTTC.

This chain links TRBV28 with TRBJ2-7; TRBD2 agrees at 8 bases. Losses at the gene ends were 9 bases for V and 4 bases for J; bases not matched to a gene: 8. Looked up from germline, CDR1 is MDHEN and CDR2 is SYDVKM. CDR3 length equals 13 residues. Written as DNA, the CDR3 is TGTGCCAGTGAGCGGGAGTGGTGGTACGAGCAGTACTTC. Amino acids: CASEREWWYEQYF.

The sample holds many counts of this clonotype. The chain carries TRBV11-2 and TRBJ2-7, with TRBD2 matching over 15 bases. Germline V lookup: CDR1 SGHAT, CDR2 FQNNGV. The V and J ends lost 2 bases and 5 bases, in that order; junction bases with no gene match: 13. The CDR3 spans 19 residues. CDR3 DNA sequence: TGTGCCAGCAGCTTATTAGGACTAGCGGGAGGGCATCGAATACACGAGCAGTACTTC. Amino acids: CASSLLGLAGGHRIHEQYF.

The chain combines TRBV18 with TRBJ1-1, with D possibly matching TRBD1 (5 bases). The CDR3 is 14 residues long. Deletions cut 3 bases from V and 4 bases from J, with 12 bases between. Germline CDR1 reads KGHSH; CDR2 reads LQKENI. The CDR3: CASSPPGMVTEAFF. CDR3 in DNA: TGTGCCAGCTCACCCCCAGGGATGGTCACTGAAGCTTTCTTT.

The chain employs TRBV29-1 and TRBJ2-1; no clear D. The V end was cut by 1 base, the J end by 8 bases, with 12 bases between. This CDR3 has 13 residues. In germline, CDR1 is SQVTM, CDR2 ANQGSEA. The CDR3 sequence is CSVEGKLSYEQFF. DNA for the CDR3: TGCAGCGTTGAAGGCAAGTTGAGTTATGAGCAGTTCTTC.